This TCR beta chain derives from a study of blood T cell repertoires in COVID-19. Study-wide context: The samples span acute and convalescent COVID-19 from the United States, Italy and Spain. In each case, the material was cDNA or gDNA derived from T cells, B-cell-depleted T cells, or PBMCs.

Germline V gene lookup returns CDR1 LNHDA and CDR2 SQIVND (reference sequence). CDR3 length equals 12 residues. Germline trimming cut 6 bases from V and 8 bases from J; bases unmatched to any gene: 4. TCRdb's copy holds only in-frame clones and misses some; the assay was immunoSEQ multiplex PCR. The repertoire has about 160,000 clones, roughly 93% of them found once; the top ten carry roughly 2.3%. The clonotype comes from a man aged 18 to 29 with acute or convalescent COVID-19. This chain connects TRBV19 to TRBJ1-1; 9 bases are shared with TRBD1. The sequenced material came from peripheral blood. The CDR3 bases are TGTGCCAGTAGGGGGACAGGGCCCGAAGCTTTCTTT. Residues: CASRGTGPEAFF.